This paragraph reports one TCR beta chain. Germline loops: CDR1 WSHSY, CDR2 SAAADI. V was shortened by 6 bases and J by 0 bases, with 5 bases between the two germline ends. This CDR3 has 12 amino acids. Here immunoSEQ multiplex PCR was the method, and the copy in TCRdb shows in-frame clones only, minus some. Altogether more than 150,000 clones are present, around 82% being singletons, with the ten largest covering 9.8%. These data come from a study of blood T cell repertoires in COVID-19. Study-wide background: Sites in the United States, Italy and Spain provided acute and convalescent COVID-19 samples.

The origin of this receptor is a woman over 75 with acute or convalescent COVID-19. The sample comprised peripheral blood. The chain links TRBV10-2 to TRBJ1-1; no firm D call. The CDR3 coding sequence is TGCGCCAGCAGCCCGGTGAACACTGAAGCTTTCTTT. Amino acids: CASSPVNTEAFF.